This T cell receptor beta chain was recorded in a study of shared clonotypes between healthy human individuals. The V end lost 5 bases, the J end lost 8 bases, and 15 bases lay between the germline ends. CDR3 length: 13 residues. Per germline, CDR1 MNHEY and CDR2 SMNVEV (reference sequence). Clones were read by immunoSEQ multiplex PCR, and TCRdb kept only the in-frame ones, dropping some. The sample has approximately 320,000 clones, 87% seen once; the top ten hold roughly 16%. General study findings and limits: Investigators collected only blood, and repertoires in tissues likely differ. The generation probabilities recorded for non-shared clonotypes fell below those of clonotypes shared by all four donors. Rarefaction analysis demonstrated incomplete sorted-subset sequencing notwithstanding large depth.

On this clone itself: Its antigen is currently unknown.

The chain links TRBV27 to TRBJ1-2; the D gene is possibly TRBD1 (6 bases). This clonotype originated in a man between 18 and 29 years old in good health. Material: memory CD8+ T cells sorted from blood. Noted subset: CD45RO+ cells pooled with CCR7-negative TemRA cells. The CDR3 spells CASSPQGQEGYTF. The CDR3 DNA follows: TGTGCCAGCAGTCCCCAGGGGCAGGAGGGCTACACCTTC.